The clone carrying this T cell receptor (beta chain) has just a few counts. Its antigen is not known. TCRdb reprocessed the 5' RACE reads via MiXCR and lists one record per CDR3 protein. The repertoire consists of hundreds of thousands of distinct CDR3 sequences, with less than 20% occurring once and the leading ten covering 20% to 25%. This entry is derived from a study of T-cell memory formation after mild COVID-19. General study points: The study found contracting CD4+ clones mainly in CM and EM and contracting CD8+ clones in EMRA. Memory sampled before infection contained some responding clones, suggesting cross-reactive memory joined.

Sequencing was carried out using PBMCs or a T cell subset sorted from them (not recorded which). The TCR was taken from a man younger than 35 who had mild COVID-19 (a few samples of this study predate the infection). Cell type and time point are not known.

The CDR3 loop reads CASSQEVGPSGYTF. In DNA, the CDR3 is TGTGCCAGCAGCCAAGAGGTAGGGCCGAGTGGCTACACCTTC. The chain has TRBV4-2 and TRBJ1-2; D remains ambiguous. Germline assignment: CDR1 LGHNA and CDR2 YNFKEQ. Trimming shortened V by 0 bases and J by 7 bases, and 12 bases separated the two germline ends. CDR3 size: 14 residues.